This T cell receptor beta chain originates from a study of T cell repertoires in cytomegalovirus infection. At the level of the study: Public signatures in TCR beta pointed to CMV infection and matching HLA type. General observations from the study: Cumulative frequency of public TCR beta families picked out carriers of CMV plus the relevant HLA. Ex vivo, HLA-C-restricted CMV-specific TCR beta clonotypes prevailed over the rest of the response.

A remark on this clonotype: Its matching antigen is unknown.

V was trimmed by 0 bases and J by 0 bases, leaving 9 bases between them. CDR3 length: 16 residues. Germline CDR1 is DFQATT and CDR2 is SNEGSKA (reference sequence). MiXCR, applied by TCRdb to the reads, yields one record per CDR3 protein. Here the sample spans 300,000 to 400,000 distinct CDR3 sequences, around 25% being singletons. The source material was cultured PBMCs, sampled from culture after CMV antigen stimulation. This clonotype was sampled from a human donor in good health (CMV status not recorded). Some clones in this sample may be carry-over from other donors' samples. The gene calls are TRBV20-1 and TRBJ2-6; unclear D gene. The CDR3 nucleotides read TGCAGTGCTAGAGATCAAGATGGCTCTGGGGCCAACGTCCTGACTTTC. It yields the protein CSARDQDGSGANVLTF.